The T cell receptor (beta chain) described here comes from a study of blood T cell repertoires in COVID-19 (dated by TCRdb to 2020 to 2022). For the study in its entirety: The collaborator samples originated in the United States, Italy and Spain and spanned the acute and convalescent phases of COVID-19. The material from the prospective study consisted of cDNA or gDNA derived from T cells, B-cell-depleted T cells, or PBMCs. Deeply sampled blood TCRbeta repertoires from subjects exposed to, actively infected with, or recovered from COVID-19 were included in the dataset. The repertoires were made available in a free public database intended to serve as a resource for research on the immune response to SARS-CoV-2. The samples were drawn from two sources: the first 160 participants of the ongoing ImmuneRACE study, and 1,200 or so subjects contributed by 6 global collaborators. Sample metadata almost always included a de-identified subject ID, COVID-19 status, age in years and sex. Where available, HLA class I and class II types were obtained from metadata supplied by the sample provider rather than from assay-based typing.

At one collaborating source in Seattle, patients were enrolled during active infection and were followed longitudinally through the course of disease. Each collaborating institution followed its own protocols to collect whole blood in K2EDTA tubes. Collaborator samples were shipped for TCRbeta analysis as frozen whole blood, isolated PBMCs, or DNA extracted from either sample type. What the work shows at the level of the full study, not this receptor alone: How much clinical and demographic metadata was included differed by source and by participant, and the metadata was provided uncurated.

V ends up 3 bases short and J 7 bases short, with an unmatched junction base count of 4. As encoded in the germline V gene (reference sequence), CDR1 is LNHNV while CDR2 is YYDKDF. Including the terminal cysteine and phenylalanine, the CDR3 comprises 15 residues. The retained sequence is limited to the CDR3, 45 bases, with the frame set at the first base. TCRbeta CDR3 regions were amplified from genomic DNA using the immunoSEQ Assay, a bias-controlled multiplex PCR. On the authors' methods: Within the assay, amplification of reference gene primers was used to estimate how many nucleated cells each sample contained. To quantify the absolute abundance of each unique TCRbeta CDR3 rearrangement, sequence reads were collapsed and filtered. For each sample, productive Simpson clonality was calculated as the square root of Simpson's diversity index across productive rearrangements. TCRdb retrieved this table from immuneACCESS and kept in-frame rearrangements only. Not all clones are present; in checked studies, unresolved V genes account for under half, and no reason is known for the remainder. V and J calls and clone size are copied from that table; D and trimming were computed from the DNA. For this sample the table gives around 230,000 clones, of which approximately 90% were detected only once. The ten most abundant clones make up around 10% of the sample.

A note on this clone: The antigen this receptor binds is unknown. Qualities for individual bases were not recorded, and no much larger clone is one base off.

Rearrangement joined TRBV15 to TRBJ2-3, and TRBD2 aligns with 13 junction nucleotides. The sequence derives from a man aged 50 to 60 with COVID-19, enrolled during active disease. What was sequenced was peripheral blood. The CDR3 corresponds to CATSRGLAGLNTQYF. Read as DNA, the sequence is TGTGCCACCAGCAGGGGACTAGCGGGGCTTAATACGCAGTATTTT.